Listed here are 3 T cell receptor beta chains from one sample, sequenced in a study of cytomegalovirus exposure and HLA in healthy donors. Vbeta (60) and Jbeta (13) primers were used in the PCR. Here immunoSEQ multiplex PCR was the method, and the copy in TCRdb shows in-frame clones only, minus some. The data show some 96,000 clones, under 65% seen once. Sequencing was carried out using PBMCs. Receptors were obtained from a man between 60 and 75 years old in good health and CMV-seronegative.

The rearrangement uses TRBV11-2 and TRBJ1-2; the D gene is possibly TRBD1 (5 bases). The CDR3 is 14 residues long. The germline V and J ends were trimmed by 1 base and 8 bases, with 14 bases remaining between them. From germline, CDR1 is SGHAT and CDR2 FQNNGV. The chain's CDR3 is CASSLVQGIEGYTF. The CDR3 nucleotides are TGTGCCAGCAGCTTAGTCCAGGGTATAGAGGGCTACACCTTC.

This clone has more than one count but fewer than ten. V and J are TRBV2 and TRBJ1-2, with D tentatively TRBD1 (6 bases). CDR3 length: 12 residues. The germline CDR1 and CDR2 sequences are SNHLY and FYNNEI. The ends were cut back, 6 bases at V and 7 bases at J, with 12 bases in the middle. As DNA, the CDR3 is TGTGCCAGCAGGTCACAGGGAATTGGCTACACCTTC. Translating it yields CASRSQGIGYTF.

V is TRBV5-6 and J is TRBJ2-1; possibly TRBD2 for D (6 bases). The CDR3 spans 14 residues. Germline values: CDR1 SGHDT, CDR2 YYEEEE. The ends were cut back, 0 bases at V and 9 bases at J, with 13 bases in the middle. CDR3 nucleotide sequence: TGTGCCAGCAGCTTGGGACTAGACTTAGTTGAGCAGTTCTTC. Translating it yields CASSLGLDLVEQFF.